This entry describes one TCR beta chain. This clone showed up just a few times. It lacks a known antigen. No base quality values were provided; no much bigger clone lies one nucleotide off. The data originate from a study of a mutant IDH1 vaccine in newly diagnosed glioma (dated by TCRdb to about 2021). Regarding the complete study: Patients were given eight vaccinations, in weeks 1, 3, 5, 7, 11, 15, 19 and 23, which matched visits V03 through V10. Vaccination started 4-6 weeks after radiotherapy alone, or was given together with temozolomide cycles in the groups whose treatment included chemotherapy. Of the roughly 33 treated patients, around 62% were male and about 40% were female, and a mean age of roughly 40 years was recorded. Before enrollment, most patients had been given radiochemotherapy with temozolomide as standard therapy, while the rest had received either radiotherapy alone or temozolomide alone. Peripheral blood was drawn at six visits: V03 (baseline), V05, V07, V10, V12 and V13. Longitudinal TCRB deep sequencing was performed for fewer than 30 treated patients wherever samples were available for exploratory analyses. Results the study describes overall, beyond this receptor: Changes in the top peripheral T cell clonotypes picked up by TCRB sequencing did not appear to be linked to pseudoprogression. Immune responses induced by the vaccine were seen in over 80% of patients across multiple MHC alleles. According to the authors, sample limitations meant that analyses of patient blood samples could not be reproduced. Availability determined which PBMC samples were chosen for TCRB deep sequencing.

The germline V gene encodes CDR1 PRHDT and CDR2 FYEKMQ (reference sequence). The CDR3 contains 13 residues, cysteine and phenylalanine counted. Of the read, only the CDR3 DNA is kept; its 39 bases are in frame from base 1. V sheds 5 bases and J sheds 5 bases, leaving 9 bases between their ends. Library preparation used the immunoSEQ multiplex PCR assay. Rearranged TCR beta chain sequences were amplified using the hsTCRB Kit according to the manufacturer's protocol. TCRB libraries were sequenced on an Illumina MiSeq. The paper's data handling went like this. Demultiplexing, trimming and gene mapping were performed with the kit vendor's proprietary platform. As stored in TCRdb, this immuneACCESS dataset retains in-frame rearrangements with V and J assigned. A fraction of the clones does not appear; measured against another copy, unresolved V genes explain less than half of the discrepancy, and the remainder lacks a known reason. D and trimming come from the DNA, and the V and J calls and clone size come from that table. The sample table lists under 150,000 clones, about nine tenths of them with a count of one. The ten largest make up 0.55% to 0.7% of the sample.

The intended sense of this specimen's time point label: week 11, during vaccination. A 20-mer mutant IDH1 peptide at 300 micrograms in Montanide made up each vaccine dose, which was injected subcutaneously together with topical imiquimod. All donors had newly diagnosed IDH1-mutant astrocytomas of WHO grade 3 or 4 that showed loss of nuclear ATRX. The samples were drawn from NOA16, a multicentre, single-arm, open-label phase I trial in Germany that tested a mutant IDH1 peptide vaccine in humans for the first time. Genomic DNA for TCRB sequencing was isolated from EDTA blood with the DNeasy Blood and Tissue Kit.

The rearranged chain carries TRBV13 and TRBJ2-2; the D gene cannot be resolved reliably. Source: PBMCs, taken from a glioma patient whose treatment included an IDH1 peptide vaccine. The origin of this receptor is a woman aged 45-59 years with glioma. The DNA sequence follows: TGTGCCAGCAGCCCCCGGCGGACCGGGGAGCTGTTTTTT. Translated, this is CASSPRRTGELFF.